The 23 T cell receptor beta chains below come from one sample, sequenced in a study of technical replicates of blood from several donors. Clones were read by immunoSEQ multiplex PCR, and TCRdb kept only the in-frame ones, dropping some. The sample contains under 90,000 clones, just over 90% of which appear only once. Sequenced: T cells isolated from PBMCs. The receptor set was obtained from a human donor in good health.

This rearrangement joins TRBV6-5 to TRBJ1-1, with TRBD1 identical over 7 bases. The V gene's germline CDR1 is MNHEY and CDR2 SVGAGI. V shed 5 bases, J shed 7 bases, and the junction held 13 bases outside the gene matches. The CDR3 consists of 15 residues. The CDR3, as DNA: TGTGCCAGCAGTCGCACACAGGGACAGTGGGATGAAGCTTTCTTT. Amino acid sequence: CASSRTQGQWDEAFF.

V usage is TRBV11-2 and J usage is TRBJ1-6; D is unresolved. Germline CDR1 SGHAT, CDR2 FQNNGV. V was trimmed by 5 bases and J by 14 bases, leaving 25 bases between them. The CDR3 covers 16 residues. CDR3 nucleotide sequence: TGTGCCAGCAGCGTTCCGGGAAGGACGGCCGGTGCGGCCCTCCACTTT. Translating it yields CASSVPGRTAGAALHF.

This chain joins TRBV6-6 and TRBJ2-3; weak D call: TRBD2 (6 bases). Trimming removed 0 bases at V and 0 bases at J, with 10 bases between. The CDR3 loop spans 16 amino acids. Germline CDR1 is MNHNY and CDR2 is SVGAGI (reference sequence). The CDR3 bases are TGTGCCAGCAGTTACTCGCTAGCGAGTAGCACAGATACGCAGTATTTT. Amino acids: CASSYSLASSTDTQYF.

V is TRBV7-8 and J is TRBJ1-4; TRBD1 matches at 11 bases. The germline V gene has CDR1 SGHVS and CDR2 FQNEAQ. The CDR3 spans 15 residues. V shed 3 bases, J shed 8 bases, and the junction held 5 bases outside the gene matches. The CDR3 region is CASSLGQGGPEKLFF. For the CDR3, the DNA is TGTGCCAGCAGCTTGGGACAGGGGGGCCCCGAAAAACTGTTTTTT.

The table lists this clone with a count of one. The chain joins TRBV28 to TRBJ1-2, with D unresolved. The V gene's germline CDR1 is MDHEN and CDR2 SYDVKM. The CDR3 contains 14 residues. V lost 7 bases and J 6 bases, leaving 18 bases between the germline ends. As DNA, the CDR3 is TGTGCCAGCAAACTGATCCAGAGGGCGGATGGCTACACCTTC. Encoded protein: CASKLIQRADGYTF.

This clone was found once. V is TRBV9 and J is TRBJ2-2, with D perhaps matching TRBD1 (7 bases). V dropped 1 base and J dropped 6 bases, with 10 bases sitting between them. Germline CDR1 reads SGDLS; CDR2 reads YYNGEE. This CDR3 is built from 14 residues. The CDR3 coding sequence is TGTGCCAGCAGCGTACAGGGGGGCGCCGGGGAGCTGTTTTTT. This sequence encodes CASSVQGGAGELFF.

The rearrangement joins TRBV19 to TRBJ2-7, with D possibly TRBD1 on 5 matching bases. The CDR3 spans 12 residues. Trimming pared 10 bases from V and 2 bases from J, leaving 12 bases between. Germline-derived CDR1 and CDR2 are LNHDA and SQIVND (reference sequence). Written as DNA, the CDR3 is TGTGCCACCAAACAGGAGCCCTACGAGCAGTACTTC. This translates into CATKQEPYEQYF.

The chain has TRBV9 and TRBJ2-2, with 7 bases fitting TRBD2. The CDR3 is 14 residues long. The V gene's germline CDR1 is SGDLS and CDR2 YYNGEE. V was clipped by 3 bases and J by 6 bases; unmatched bases: 5. CDR3: CASSGTRAAGELFF. The DNA of the CDR3 is TGTGCCAGCAGCGGGACTAGGGCGGCCGGGGAGCTGTTTTTT.

V usage is TRBV6-6 and J usage is TRBJ2-1, with D possibly being TRBD1 (7 bases). Trimming stripped 6 bases from V and 8 bases from J, with 17 bases between. Germline-derived CDR1 and CDR2 are MNHNY and SVGAGI (reference sequence). The CDR3 loop spans 14 amino acids. This chain's CDR3 is CASRRDSWVHEQFF. The CDR3 DNA is TGTGCCAGCAGGCGGGACAGTTGGGTCCATGAGCAGTTCTTC.

V and J are TRBV7-8 and TRBJ1-2; 8 positions match TRBD1. Germline loops: CDR1 SGHVS, CDR2 FQNEAQ. The V segment lost 5 bases and the J segment 8 bases; nucleotides outside the gene matches: 7. The CDR3 has 13 residues. DNA of the CDR3: TGTGCCAGCAGCCAGGGACAGGAAGGCGGCTACACCTTC. This sequence encodes CASSQGQEGGYTF. Using reference TRBV7-8 and TRBJ1-2 for the parts outside the CDR3, the full variable domain is GAGVSQSPRYKVAKRGQDVALRCDPISGHVSLFWYQQALGQGPEFLTYFQNEAQLDKSGLPSDRFFAERPEGSVSTLKIQRTQQEDSAVYLCASSQGQEGGYTFGSGTRLTVV.

The V gene is TRBV7-6, the J gene TRBJ1-1, with TRBD1 matching 8 bases. Germline CDR1 reads SGHVS; CDR2 reads FNYEAQ. This CDR3 is built from 15 residues. V was clipped by 1 base and J by 10 bases; unmatched bases: 11. CDR3 region: CASSLEPDRDVVAFF. The DNA of the CDR3 is TGTGCCAGCAGCTTAGAACCGGACAGGGACGTTGTAGCTTTCTTT. Variable domain in full (rest from reference TRBV7-6 and TRBJ1-1): GAGVSQSPRYKVTKRGQDVALRCDPISGHVSLYWYRQALGQGPEFLTYFNYEAQQDKSGLPNDRFSAERPEGSISTLTIQRTEQRDSAMYRCASSLEPDRDVVAFFGQGTRLTVV.

This clone was recorded once. This rearrangement joins TRBV10-1 to TRBJ1-5, with 7 bases aligning to TRBD1. The CDR3 has 12 amino acids. The trim removed 8 bases at V and 4 bases at J, leaving 2 bases unmatched. Germline V gene data show CDR1 as WNHNN and CDR2 as SYGVQD (reference sequence). The CDR3 DNA sequence: TGCGCCAGCTCCAGGGGGAATCAGCCCCAGCATTTT. It translates to CASSRGNQPQHF.

The V and J genes are TRBV28 and TRBJ1-2, with a tentative D call TRBD1 (5 bases). Between the trimmed V and J ends, which lost 2 bases and 2 bases, there was a span of 24 bases. The CDR3 runs 19 residues. Germline CDR1 is MDHEN and CDR2 is SYDVKM. Here the CDR3 reads CASSLLIGVRVPINYGYTF. CDR3 in DNA: TGTGCCAGCAGTTTACTTATCGGAGTCAGGGTCCCGATAAACTATGGCTACACCTTC.

The genes are TRBV7-5 and TRBJ1-2; the table's D call, TRBD1, has no DNA check behind it. TRBV7-5 is termed a pseudogene. This CDR3 contains 17 residues. This chain's CDR3 is CVRSFRAGECRNYGYTF. The CDR3 region has the DNA TGTGTCAGAAGCTTTAGGGCAGGGGAATGTCGGAACTATGGCTACACCTTC.

The rearrangement uses TRBV2 and TRBJ2-7; TRBD1 agrees at 8 bases. The CDR3 has 14 residues. Germline-derived CDR1 and CDR2 are SNHLY and FYNNEI. Trimming cost V 6 bases and J 5 bases; bases outside gene matches: 9. The CDR3 protein is CASRGTGFYDEQYF. In nucleotides, the CDR3 is TGTGCCAGCAGGGGGACAGGCTTTTACGACGAGCAGTACTTC.

The chain couples TRBV7-3 to TRBJ2-1, with 8 bases that match TRBD2. Germline-derived CDR1 and CDR2 are SGHTA and FQGTGA. The trim removed 1 base at V and 8 bases at J, leaving 7 bases unmatched. The length of the CDR3 is 15 residues. CDR3 DNA sequence: TGTGCCAGCAGCTTAATGGGACTAGTCGCCGATGAGCAGTTCTTC. As protein: CASSLMGLVADEQFF.

The rearrangement joins TRBV11-2 to TRBJ2-1; D call uncertain. Looked up from germline, CDR1 is SGHAT and CDR2 is FQNNGV. The CDR3 totals 14 residues. Trimming stripped 3 bases from V and 2 bases from J, with 8 bases between. CDR3 DNA: TGTGCCAGCAGCTTTTTTGCGGCCTACAATGAGCAGTTCTTC. Translated, it gives CASSFFAAYNEQFF.

The rearrangement joins TRBV7-9 to TRBJ1-4; TRBD1 is a possible D gene (5 bases). In germline, CDR1 is SEHNR, CDR2 FQNEAQ (reference sequence). Trimming shortened V by 4 bases and J by 8 bases, and 8 bases separated the two germline ends. CDR3 length: 12 amino acids. The CDR3 reads CASSWTQEKLFF. Here the CDR3 DNA reads TGTGCCAGCAGCTGGACACAGGAAAAACTGTTTTTT.

The chain carries TRBV11-2 and TRBJ1-2; a possible D gene is TRBD1 (6 bases). Trimming stripped 8 bases from V and 8 bases from J, with 18 bases between. CDR1 is SGHAT, CDR2 FQNNGV, per germline. The CDR3 sequence is 13 residues long. The chain's CDR3 is CASSQSPGDGYTF. DNA of the CDR3: TGTGCCAGCTCACAGAGCCCAGGGGACGGCTACACCTTC.

V usage is TRBV4-1 and J usage is TRBJ1-1; D perhaps matches TRBD1 (5 bases). V was pared by 5 bases and J by 1 base, with 8 bases between. The CDR3 is 13 residues long. Germline values: CDR1 MGHRA, CDR2 YSYEKL. The CDR3 spells CASSFDRNTEAFF. The CDR3, as DNA: TGCGCCAGCAGCTTCGACAGGAACACTGAAGCTTTCTTT.

The V call is TRBV28, the J call TRBJ1-5; possible D gene TRBD1, 6 bases. Trimming cost V 4 bases and J 2 bases, with 6 bases left between them. CDR3 size: 13 residues. Germline CDR1 and CDR2: MDHEN and SYDVKM. CDR3 sequence (DNA): TGTGCCAGCAGTTCAGGGGGCAATCAGCCCCAGCATTTT. Translation: CASSSGGNQPQHF.

This sequence joins TRBV7-2 and TRBJ1-2; 7 bases fit TRBD1. The V gene's germline CDR1 is SGHTA and CDR2 FQGNSA. The CDR3 has 15 residues. V was pared by 4 bases and J by 1 base, with 6 bases of the junction left unmatched. CDR3 sequence: CASSSSGTDNYGYTF. CDR3 bases: TGTGCCAGCAGCTCTTCCGGGACAGATAACTATGGCTACACCTTC.

This clone occurred once. The CDR3 DNA is TGTGCTAGTGGCGACCCCGGACTAGCGGGGGACAATGAGCAGTTCTTC. This translates into CASGDPGLAGDNEQFF. The chain is built from TRBV12-5 and TRBJ2-1, with 13 bases that match TRBD2. Trimming removed 6 bases from V and 5 bases from J; junction bases left unmatched: 7. Germline-derived CDR1 and CDR2 are LGHNT and FRNRAP. The length of the CDR3 is 16 residues.